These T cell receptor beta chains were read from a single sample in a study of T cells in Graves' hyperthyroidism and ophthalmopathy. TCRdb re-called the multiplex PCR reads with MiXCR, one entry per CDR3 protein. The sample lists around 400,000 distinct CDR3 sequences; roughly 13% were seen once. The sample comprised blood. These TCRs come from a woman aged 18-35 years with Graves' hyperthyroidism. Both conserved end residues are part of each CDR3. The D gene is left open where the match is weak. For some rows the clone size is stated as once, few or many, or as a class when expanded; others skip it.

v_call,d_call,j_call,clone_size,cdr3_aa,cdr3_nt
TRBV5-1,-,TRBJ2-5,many,CASSRGQVAQETQYF,TGCGCCAGCAGCCGGGGGCAGGTAGCACAAGAGACCCAGTACTTC
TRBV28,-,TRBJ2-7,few,CASRIRRGGHLYEQYF,TGTGCCAGCAGGATTCGGAGGGGGGGCCATCTCTACGAGCAGTACTTC
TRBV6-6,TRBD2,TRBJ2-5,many,CASSYSSGSLETQYF,TGTGCCAGCAGTTACTCTAGCGGGAGCCTTGAGACCCAGTACTTC
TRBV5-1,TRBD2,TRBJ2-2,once,CASSSPGLAAGELFF,TGCGCCAGCAGCTCTCCGGGACTAGCGGCCGGGGAGCTGTTTTTT
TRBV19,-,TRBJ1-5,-,CASSIDLGIDQPQHF,TGTGCCAGTAGTATAGATCTGGGGATTGACCAGCCCCAGCATTTT
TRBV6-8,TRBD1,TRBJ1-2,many,CASSSVTGTVIYGYTF,TGTGCCAGCAGTTCCGTAACCGGGACAGTGATCTATGGCTACACCTTC
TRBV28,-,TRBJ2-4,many,CASSPAGAGIKNIQYF,TGTGCCAGCAGCCCCGCGGGGGCGGGGATCAAAAACATTCAGTACTTC
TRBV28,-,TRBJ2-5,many,CASSLGVDSQETQYF,TGTGCCAGCAGTTTAGGGGTGGACAGCCAAGAGACCCAGTACTTC
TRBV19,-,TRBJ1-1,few,CASQQTEVAFF,TGTGCCAGTCAACAGACCGAAGTGGCTTTCTTT
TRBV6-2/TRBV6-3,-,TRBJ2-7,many,CASSSDTSYEQYF,TGTGCCAGCAGTTCGGACACATCCTACGAGCAGTACTTC
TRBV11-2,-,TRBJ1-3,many,CASSLGASSGNTIYF,TGTGCCAGCAGCTTAGGGGCCAGCTCTGGAAACACCATATATTTT
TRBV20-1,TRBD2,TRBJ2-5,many,CSARATSRRETQYF,TGCAGTGCTAGAGCGACTAGCCGGAGGGAGACCCAGTACTTC
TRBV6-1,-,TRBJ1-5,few,CASSDNRPQHF,TGTGCCAGCAGTGATAATCGGCCCCAGCATTTT
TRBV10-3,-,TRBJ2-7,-,CAISESLWEQYF,TGTGCCATCAGTGAGTCGCTGTGGGAGCAGTACTTC
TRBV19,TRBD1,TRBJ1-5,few,CASSDTGVRNQPQHF,TGTGCCAGTAGTGATACAGGGGTGCGGAATCAGCCCCAGCATTTT
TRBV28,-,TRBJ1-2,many,CASSEQLNGYTF,TGTGCCAGCAGTGAACAGTTGAATGGCTACACCTTC
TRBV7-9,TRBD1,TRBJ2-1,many,CASTPDRAGFF,TGTGCCAGCACCCCCGACAGGGCGGGGTTCTTC
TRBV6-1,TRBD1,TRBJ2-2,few,CASSDGTGILNTGELFF,TGTGCCAGCAGTGATGGGACAGGGATTCTTAACACCGGGGAGCTGTTTTTT
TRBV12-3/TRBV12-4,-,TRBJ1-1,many,CASSQRTTDTEAFF,TGTGCCAGCAGCCAACGGACCACAGACACTGAAGCTTTCTTT
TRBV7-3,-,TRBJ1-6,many,CASSLSPNSPLHF,TGTGCCAGCAGCTTAAGTCCTAATTCACCCCTCCACTTT
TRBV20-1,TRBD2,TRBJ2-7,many,CSASGRADEQYF,TGCAGTGCTAGCGGGAGGGCCGACGAGCAGTACTTC
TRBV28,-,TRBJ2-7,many,CASSPAGLPYEQYF,TGTGCCAGCAGTCCTGCTGGTCTCCCCTACGAGCAGTACTTC
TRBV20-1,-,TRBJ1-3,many,CSARDAGERNTIYF,TGCAGTGCTAGAGACGCAGGGGAGCGAAACACCATATATTTT
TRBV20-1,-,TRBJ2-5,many,CSASMTQETQYF,TGCAGTGCTAGTATGACCCAAGAGACCCAGTACTTC
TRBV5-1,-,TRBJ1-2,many,CASSLESFENGYTF,TGCGCCAGCAGCTTGGAGTCGTTTGAGAATGGCTACACCTTC